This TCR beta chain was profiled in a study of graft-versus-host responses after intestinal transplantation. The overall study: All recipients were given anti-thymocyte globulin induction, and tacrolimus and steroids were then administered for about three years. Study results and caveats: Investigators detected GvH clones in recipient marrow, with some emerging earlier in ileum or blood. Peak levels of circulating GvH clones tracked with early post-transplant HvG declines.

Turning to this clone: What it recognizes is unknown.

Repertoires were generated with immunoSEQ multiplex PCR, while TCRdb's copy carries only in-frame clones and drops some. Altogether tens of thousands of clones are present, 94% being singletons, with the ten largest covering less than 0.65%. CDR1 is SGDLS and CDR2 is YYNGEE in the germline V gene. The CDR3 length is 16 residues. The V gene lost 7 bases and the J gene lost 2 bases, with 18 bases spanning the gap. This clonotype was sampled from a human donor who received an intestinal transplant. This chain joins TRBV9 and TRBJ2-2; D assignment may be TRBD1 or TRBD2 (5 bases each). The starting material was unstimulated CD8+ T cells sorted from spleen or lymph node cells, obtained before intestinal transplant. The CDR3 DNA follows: TGTGCCAGCGAACCCCCCGGGACGGTAAACACCGGGGAGCTGTTTTTT. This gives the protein CASEPPGTVNTGELFF.